The next 20 T cell receptor beta chains were all read from a single sample in a study of vaccination and CD4 T cells after COVID-19. Sequenced with the Oncomine TCR Beta short-read assay was DNA taken from cultured CD4+ T cells. TCRdb analysed the PCR reads with MiXCR anew, one entry per CDR3 protein. The sample holds more than 20,000 distinct CDR3 sequences, over 50% seen once. The treatment here: approximately 9-day PBMC culture with coronavirus spike peptide pools or control peptides (ViraFEST assay). The antigens for these receptors are not known. The sample consisted of CD4+ T cells from blood, cultured in vitro. The receptors stem from a human donor who had recovered from COVID-19.

This clonotype appeared once. The chain carries TRBV9 and TRBJ2-2, with D perhaps matching TRBD1 or TRBD2 (5 bases each). Germline V gives CDR1 SGDLS, CDR2 YYNGEE. Trimming stripped 0 bases from V and 4 bases from J, with 10 bases between. The CDR3 has 15 residues. The CDR3 reads CASSVVSGLTGELFF. In DNA, the CDR3 is TGTGCCAGCAGCGTAGTATCGGGGCTCACCGGGGAGCTGTTTTTT.

A single count supports this clonotype. The rearrangement joins TRBV2 to TRBJ2-7; D uncertain. The CDR3 has 11 amino acids. The germline gives CDR1 SNHLY, CDR2 FYNNEI. Deletions cut 11 bases from V and 4 bases from J, with 12 bases between. The CDR3, as DNA: TGTGCCGCGACGGCCTCGTACGAGCAGTACTTC. Translated: CAATASYEQYF.

This sequence joins TRBV20-1 and TRBJ1-5, with 7 bases identical to TRBD1. CDR3 size: 15 residues. Germline values: CDR1 DFQATT, CDR2 SNEGSKA (reference sequence). V shed 4 bases and J 0 bases; nucleotides not matched to a gene: 6. The CDR3 DNA follows: TGCAGTGCTACTGGACAGGAATATAGCAATCAGCCCCAGCATTTT. Translating it yields CSATGQEYSNQPQHF.

Regarding this clonotype: A junction boundary mismatches the germline segment, possibly from a read error. The chain couples TRBV27 to TRBJ2-1; possibly TRBD2 for D (6 bases). The CDR3 length is 16 residues. CDR1 is MNHEY, CDR2 SMNVEV, per germline (reference sequence). The CDR3 loop is CTSSLTTGVEYNEQFF. The CDR3 region has the DNA TGTACCAGCAGTTTAACCACGGGGGTGGAGTACAATGAGCAGTTCTTC.

A few counts support this clonotype. The chain combines TRBV20-1 with TRBJ1-1; possible D gene TRBD1, 6 bases. Trimming left V 5 bases short and J 1 base short, with 14 bases between. From germline, CDR1 is DFQATT and CDR2 SNEGSKA (reference sequence). CDR3 length equals 14 residues. The CDR3 region is CSAYRQVENTEAFF. In nucleotides, the CDR3 is TGCAGTGCTTATCGACAGGTGGAGAACACTGAAGCTTTCTTT.

The J gene is TRBJ2-3, the V gene TRBV7-2; a weak D match, TRBD2 (5 bases). Trimming removed 3 bases from V and 5 bases from J, with 12 bases in between. The CDR3 length is 14 residues. The germline V gene has CDR1 SGHTA and CDR2 FQGNSA. CDR3 protein: CASSFSGEGDTQYF. The CDR3 nucleotides read TGTGCCAGCAGCTTTTCAGGAGAGGGAGATACGCAGTATTTT.

This clonotype has a single count. The gene calls are TRBV9 and TRBJ1-5; 8 nucleotides match TRBD1. V dropped 3 bases and J dropped 5; count of bases not matched to a gene: 7. Germline CDR1 and CDR2: SGDLS and YYNGEE. The CDR3 covers 15 residues. The CDR3 here is CASSAGQGRDQPQHF. The CDR3 nucleotides read TGTGCCAGCAGCGCCGGACAGGGTAGGGATCAGCCCCAGCATTTT.

The chain's CDR3 is CASSIDHLNTGELFF. CDR3 bases: TGTGCCAGTAGTATTGATCACTTGAACACCGGGGAGCTGTTTTTT. The chain couples TRBV19 to TRBJ2-2; D is unclear. This CDR3 comprises 15 residues. Germline V lookup: CDR1 LNHDA, CDR2 SQIVND (reference sequence). Trimming removed 3 bases from V and 1 base from J, with 9 bases in between.

V usage is TRBV11-2 and J usage is TRBJ2-7, with 9 bases aligning to TRBD2. The CDR3 has 14 residues. Germline V gives CDR1 SGHAT, CDR2 FQNNGV. Losses at the gene ends were 3 bases for V and 8 bases for J; bases not matched to a gene: 8. Here the CDR3 DNA reads TGTGCCAGCAGCTTTTGGCGGGAGGGGAGGAAGCAGTACTTC. It yields the protein CASSFWREGRKQYF.

The chain couples TRBV20-1 to TRBJ2-7; perhaps D is TRBD1 or TRBD2 (5 bases each). The CDR3 sequence is 12 residues long. The germline V and J ends were trimmed by 3 bases and 5 bases, with 11 bases remaining between them. Germline CDR1 and CDR2: DFQATT and SNEGSKA (reference sequence). CDR3 nucleotides: TGCAGTGCTAGTTTTCGGGACCACGAGCAGTACTTC. Protein: CSASFRDHEQYF.

This sequence joins TRBV20-1 and TRBJ2-3; TRBD2 matches at 7 bases. The germline gives CDR1 DFQATT, CDR2 SNEGSKA (reference sequence). This CDR3 has 15 amino acids. Unmatched junction bases numbered 16, after V lost 8 bases and J lost 5 bases. The CDR3 spells CSSSRAGARGDTQYF. The CDR3 bases are TGCAGTTCAAGCCGGGCGGGAGCGAGGGGAGATACGCAGTATTTT.

DNA for the CDR3: TGTGCCAGCAGCTTAAGAGGGACAGGGTTCTACGAGCAGTACTTC. It codes for CASSLRGTGFYEQYF. This chain links TRBV7-2 with TRBJ2-7; 9 bases are shared with TRBD1. This CDR3 region has 15 residues. CDR1 is SGHTA and CDR2 is FQGNSA in the germline V gene. Trimming took 2 bases from V and 3 from J; bases not matched to a gene: 5.

This sequence joins TRBV19 and TRBJ1-2, with D perhaps matching TRBD1 (6 bases). Trimming removed 7 bases from V and 2 bases from J, with 17 bases in between. This CDR3 is built from 15 residues. Looked up from germline, CDR1 is LNHDA and CDR2 is SQIVND (reference sequence). The CDR3 sequence is CASIPRQGQNYGYTF. The CDR3 DNA follows: TGTGCCAGTATACCACGGCAGGGGCAGAACTATGGCTACACCTTC.

The chain joins TRBV5-1 to TRBJ2-1; 10 bases are shared with TRBD2. The CDR3 is 18 amino acids. Trimming cost V 3 bases and J 1 base; bases outside gene matches: 10. The germline CDR1 and CDR2 sequences are SGHRS and YFSETQ. CDR3 DNA: TGCGCCAGCAGCTCATATCCCCCTAGCGGGGGTTCCTACAATGAGCAGTTCTTC. Protein: CASSSYPPSGGSYNEQFF.

This sequence joins TRBV7-2 and TRBJ2-3, with 9 bases aligning to TRBD2. Germline CDR1 reads SGHTA; CDR2 reads FQGNSA. CDR3 length: 17 residues. The ends lost 3 bases at V and 3 bases at J; junction bases unmatched: 10. The CDR3 bases are TGTGCCAGCAGCTTCGTGTCTAGCGGGATCGGTACAGATACGCAGTATTTT. It translates to CASSFVSSGIGTDTQYF.

V gene TRBV20-1 combines with J gene TRBJ1-6; D perhaps matches TRBD1 (6 bases). Trimming shortened V by 1 base and J by 4 bases, and 17 bases separated the two germline ends. Germline CDR1 reads DFQATT; CDR2 reads SNEGSKA (reference sequence). The CDR3 runs to 17 residues. In DNA, the CDR3 is TGCAGTGCTAGAGGACAAGGGGGTTGGGCATATAATTCACCCCTCCACTTT. Translating it yields CSARGQGGWAYNSPLHF.

The gene calls are TRBV9 and TRBJ1-6; no definite D call. V lost 4 bases, J lost 14 bases, and 16 bases lay in between. CDR3 length: 13 residues. CDR1 and CDR2 from the germline V gene are SGDLS and YYNGEE. The CDR3 is CASSSVSGVTLHF. The DNA for the CDR3 is TGTGCCAGCAGCTCAGTGTCCGGGGTCACCCTCCACTTT.

Here the CDR3 DNA reads TGTGCCAGTAGTATAGTCGGACAGGGGGGATCAGCTAACTATGGCTACACCTTC. Translating it yields CASSIVGQGGSANYGYTF. J is TRBJ1-2 and V is TRBV19, with TRBD1 matching 10 bases. Per germline, CDR1 LNHDA and CDR2 SQIVND (reference sequence). The CDR3 length is 18 residues. V was pared by 1 base and J by 0 bases, with 8 bases of the junction left unmatched.

This clonotype is termed medium-sized. J is TRBJ1-1 and V is TRBV7-2; TRBD1 aligns across 8 bases. Trimming cost V 4 bases and J 0 bases; bases outside gene matches: 7. This CDR3 has 16 amino acids. The V gene's germline CDR1 is SGHTA and CDR2 FQGNSA. The CDR3 loop reads CASSSYPRGLNTEAFF. CDR3 bases: TGTGCCAGCAGCTCTTATCCCAGGGGGCTGAACACTGAAGCTTTCTTT. Full variable domain (missing parts from reference TRBV7-2 and TRBJ1-1): GAGVSQSPSNKVTEKGKDVELRCDPISGHTALYWYRQSLGQGLEFLIYFQGNSAPDKSGLPSDRFSAERTGGSVSTLTIQRTQQEDSAVYLCASSSYPRGLNTEAFFGQGTRLTVV.

J is TRBJ2-1 and V is TRBV2; 9 bases are shared with TRBD1. V lost 6 bases and J lost 1; bases outside the gene matches: 4. CDR1 SNHLY and CDR2 FYNNEI come from the germline V gene. The CDR3 covers 15 residues. CDR3 amino acids: CASRPDRGSYNEQFF. Written as DNA, the CDR3 is TGTGCCAGCAGACCGGACAGGGGATCCTACAATGAGCAGTTCTTC.